The clone carrying this TCR beta chain was counted a few times. Its antigen is as yet unknown. The data derive from a study of response to subunit inactivated influenza vaccine. Study outcomes and limitations: There was a suggestion from the authors that each seasonal influenza vaccination recruits few new T cells.

TCRdb ran MiXCR on the RT-PCR reads and lists one entry per CDR3 protein. The data show over 400,000 distinct CDR3 sequences, 10% to 15% seen once. The CDR3 runs to 15 residues. In germline, CDR1 is LGHNA, CDR2 YSLEER. V lost 1 base, J lost 7 bases, and 9 bases stayed unmatched. The rearrangement uses TRBV4-3 and TRBJ1-2; the match to TRBD1 covers 7 bases. The TCR sequence derives from a middle-aged man who received an inactivated influenza vaccine. Sequenced here: PBMCs from blood, sampled about 40 days after vaccination. The CDR3 DNA is TGCGCCAGCAGCCAAGGACCCGACAGGGTCACTGGCTACACCTTC. Its translation: CASSQGPDRVTGYTF.